This record concerns one T cell receptor beta chain sequence. The sample is drawn from a study of blood T cell repertoires in COVID-19. Study summary: COVID-19 samples collected from the United States, Italy and Spain covered acute and convalescent phases. T cells, B-cell-depleted T cells, or PBMCs provided the cDNA or gDNA that served as material.

In the source study's methods: Estimated nucleated cell counts came from reference gene primer amplification. Clones were read by immunoSEQ multiplex PCR, and TCRdb kept only the in-frame ones, dropping some. Clone size and the V and J calls come from that table; the DNA yielded D and trimming. The sample records some 78,000 clones, about nine tenths being singletons. The CDR3 is 13 residues long. The junction had 10 bases not matched to a gene; V was cut back by 8 bases and J by 8 bases. Looked up from germline, CDR1 is KGHDR and CDR2 is SFDVKD. This sequence joins TRBV24-1 and TRBJ1-1, with 7 positions matching TRBD1. The TCR sequence derives from a man in his fifties or sixties with active or convalescent COVID-19. Sequences were obtained from peripheral blood. The CDR3 spells CATMPTGKSEAFF. In DNA form, the CDR3 reads TGTGCCACCATGCCGACAGGGAAATCCGAAGCTTTCTTT.